The 22 T cell receptor beta chains below all came from one sample that was sequenced in a study of blood T cells in healthy people across ages. A second 7 to 11 cycle PCR used barcoded and J-beta primers. TCRdb processed the 5' RACE reads anew with MiXCR; each CDR3 protein has one entry. The data show some 1.4 million distinct CDR3 sequences, with around 42% seen just once and under 8% held by the top ten. The source material was blood. The receptors were gathered from a woman in her late teens or twenties in good health.

This sequence joins TRBV6-5 and TRBJ2-1; 8 bases map to TRBD2. The CDR3 totals 16 residues. Trimming took 8 bases from V and 10 from J; bases not matched to a gene: 19. The germline CDR1 and CDR2 sequences are MNHEY and SVGAGI. This CDR3 reads CASGWSAGSGAGEQFF. CDR3 nucleotides: TGTGCCAGCGGTTGGTCGGCGGGTAGCGGGGCCGGGGAGCAGTTCTTC.

This rearrangement joins TRBV7-8 to TRBJ1-6; 7 bases map to TRBD1. Germline-derived CDR1 and CDR2 are SGHVS and FQNEAQ. The V and J ends lost 0 bases and 7 bases, in that order; junction bases with no gene match: 12. This CDR3 comprises 18 residues. Written as DNA, the CDR3 is TGTGCCAGCAGCTTAGCCGGGTTCCAAAGACAGGGCAATTCACCCCTCCACTTT. Translating it yields CASSLAGFQRQGNSPLHF.

This clonotype was counted between two and nine times. This chain uses TRBV29-1 with TRBJ2-7; 7 nucleotides line up with TRBD1. Germline assignment: CDR1 SQVTM and CDR2 ANQGSEA. CDR3 length: 16 amino acids. J was trimmed by 5 bases and V by 6 bases; bases with no gene match: 19. The CDR3 reads CSVPAKVGGPVDEQYF. In nucleotides, the CDR3 is TGCAGCGTCCCCGCTAAAGTAGGGGGCCCGGTGGACGAGCAGTACTTC.

This clonotype has a handful of counts. The chain links TRBV4-1 to TRBJ2-5; 7 bases map to TRBD2. This CDR3 region has 12 residues. V shed 3 bases, J shed 12 bases, and the junction held 7 bases outside the gene matches. Germline CDR1 is MGHRA and CDR2 is YSYEKL. CDR3 in amino acids: CASSHLGGGEYF. Here the CDR3 DNA reads TGCGCCAGCAGCCACCTAGGCGGGGGAGAGTACTTC.

V and J are TRBV20-1 and TRBJ2-1; 11 bases agree with TRBD2. The germline gives CDR1 DFQATT, CDR2 SNEGSKA (reference sequence). The length of the CDR3 is 14 residues. J lost 7 bases, V lost 6 bases, and 8 bases had no gene match. CDR3 DNA: TGCAGTGCGATAGCGGGAGGGCCAAAAAATGAGCAGTTCTTC. This encodes CSAIAGGPKNEQFF.

This clonotype was observed a handful of times. The J gene is TRBJ2-1, the V gene TRBV29-1; 7 bases map to TRBD2. The germline V gene has CDR1 SQVTM and CDR2 ANQGSEA. The CDR3 runs to 10 residues. CDR3 in DNA: TGCAGTTCCAGCGGGGTAGAGCAGTTCTTC. Translated: CSSSGVEQFF.

The chain joins TRBV5-1 to TRBJ2-1; 11 positions match TRBD2. Germline lookup yields CDR1 SGHRS and CDR2 YFSETQ. With V trimmed by 4 bases and J by 9 bases, 9 bases remained unmatched. The CDR3 is 15 residues long. CDR3 in amino acids: CASSLSGGASGEQFF. The DNA for the CDR3 is TGCGCCAGCAGCCTTAGCGGGGGGGCCTCGGGTGAGCAGTTCTTC.

This clonotype has only a few counts. This chain uses TRBV6-6 with TRBJ2-7, with a possible D match to TRBD1 (5 bases). The CDR3 is 11 amino acids. Germline CDR1 MNHNY, CDR2 SVGAGI (reference sequence). With 0 bases removed from V and 12 bases from J, the gap between germline ends came to 9 bases. The CDR3 coding sequence is TGTGCCAGCAGTTACTCGGGGCCCCCGTACTTC. It translates to CASSYSGPPYF.

The gene calls are TRBV5-6 and TRBJ2-1; 14 bases match TRBD2. The V gene's germline CDR1 is SGHDT and CDR2 YYEEEE. V was clipped by 4 bases and J by 10 bases; unmatched bases: 7. There are 15 residues in the CDR3. This CDR3 reads CASSPGLAGVEEQFF. The CDR3 nucleotides read TGTGCCAGCAGCCCGGGACTAGCGGGGGTGGAAGAGCAGTTCTTC. Together with reference TRBV5-6 and TRBJ2-1, the CDR3 gives the full variable domain: DAGVTQSPTHLIKTRGQQVTLRCSPKSGHDTVSWYQQALGQGPQFIFQYYEEEERQRGNFPDRFSGHQFPNYSSELNVNALLLGDSALYLCASSPGLAGVEEQFFGPGTRLTVL.

This clonotype was observed a handful of times. The gene calls are TRBV3-1 and TRBJ2-1; D unclear. V dropped 0 bases and J dropped 1 base, with 13 bases sitting between them. Per the germline V gene, CDR1 is LGHDT and CDR2 is YNNKEL (reference sequence). This CDR3 is built from 17 residues. CDR3 nucleotide sequence: TGTGCCAGCAGCCAAGAGAACTCAGTGAGGTCCTACAATGAGCAGTTCTTC. Translating gives CASSQENSVRSYNEQFF.

The chain is built from TRBV20-1 and TRBJ2-1; 12 nucleotides align to TRBD2. Unmatched junction bases numbered 19, after V lost 7 bases and J lost 3 bases. The CDR3 has 19 amino acids. CDR1 is DFQATT and CDR2 is SNEGSKA in the germline V gene (reference sequence). The CDR3 loop reads CSDVRPGLAGQGFYNEQFF. Here the CDR3 DNA reads TGCAGTGACGTCAGGCCGGGACTAGCGGGCCAAGGATTCTACAATGAGCAGTTCTTC.

The chain links TRBV5-1 to TRBJ1-2; D call uncertain. This CDR3 comprises 13 residues. Germline assignment: CDR1 SGHRS and CDR2 YFSETQ. V lost 6 bases, J lost 4 bases, and 13 bases lay in between. CDR3 coding DNA: TGCGCCAGCAAGAGTGGCGGATTCTATGGCTACACCTTC. It translates to CASKSGGFYGYTF.

This clonotype was seen a few times. V and J are TRBV12-3 or TRBV12-4 and TRBJ1-4, with D hard to call. The ends were cut back, 6 bases at V and 2 bases at J, with 13 bases in the middle. The CDR3 contains 15 residues. The CDR3 spells CASSLAGRTNEKLFF. DNA of the CDR3: TGTGCCAGCAGCCTCGCCGGTCGGACTAATGAAAAACTGTTTTTT.

V usage is TRBV6-1 and J usage is TRBJ1-2; D perhaps matches TRBD1 (6 bases). Looked up from germline, CDR1 is MNHNS and CDR2 is SASEGT. V shed 6 bases and J shed 4 bases, with 21 bases lying between them. This CDR3 has 16 amino acids. CDR3 sequence reads: CASRERGSSHSYGYTF. CDR3 DNA: TGTGCCAGCAGGGAGAGGGGGTCCTCCCATAGCTATGGCTACACCTTC.

The chain recombines TRBV12-5 with TRBJ2-1; TRBD2 matches 12 bases. J lost 9 bases, V lost 3 bases, and 6 bases had no gene match. This CDR3 has 15 amino acids. Germline V gene lookup returns CDR1 LGHNT and CDR2 FRNRAP. CDR3 DNA: TGTGCTAGTGGTTTCGGACTAGCGGGACTTGGTGAGCAGTTCTTC. It translates to CASGFGLAGLGEQFF.

The J gene is TRBJ2-7, the V gene TRBV12-3 or TRBV12-4; 12 bases are a match to TRBD1. TRBJ2-5 matches the DNA end more closely, so the J call is doubtful. The CDR3 totals 17 residues. DNA of the CDR3: TGTGCCAGCAGACCGGGACAGGGGGCGATTAGGGGAGAGACCCAGTACTTC. Translated: CASRPGQGAIRGETQYF.

The chain joins TRBV7-2 to TRBJ2-3; D ambiguous. Trimming removed 3 bases from V and 0 bases from J, with 10 bases in between. CDR3 size: 15 residues. Germline V gene data show CDR1 as SGHTA and CDR2 as FQGNSA. CDR3: CASSFLGLSTDTQYF. In DNA form, the CDR3 reads TGTGCCAGCAGCTTTTTAGGTTTAAGCACAGATACGCAGTATTTT.

In this sample, this clonotype turned up once. The chain combines TRBV7-6 with TRBJ2-7, with D perhaps TRBD1 (5 bases). The CDR3 covers 12 residues. The V end lost 5 bases, the J end lost 6 bases, and 11 bases lay between the germline ends. CDR1 and CDR2 (germline): SGHVS, FNYEAQ. CDR3: CASSDPTGEQYF. CDR3 sequence (DNA): TGTGCCAGCAGCGACCCTACAGGCGAGCAGTACTTC.

V and J are TRBV2 and TRBJ2-7; 9 nucleotides match TRBD1. The length of the CDR3 is 12 residues. CDR1 SNHLY and CDR2 FYNNEI come from the germline V gene. After removal of 10 bases from V and 5 bases from J, the junction contained 6 bases not matched to a gene. CDR3 sequence (DNA): TGTGCCATCTCATGGACAGGGGACGAGCAGTACTTC. Its translation is CAISWTGDEQYF. Looking up the rest from reference TRBV2 and TRBJ2-7 gives the full variable domain: EPEVTQTPSHQVTQMGQEVILRCVPISNHLYFYWYRQILGQKVEFLVSFYNNEISEKSEIFDDQFSVERPDGSNFTLKIRSTKLEDSAMYFCAISWTGDEQYFGPGTRLTVT.

In its sample, this clonotype was seen a few times. The chain joins TRBV9 to TRBJ2-3, with 8 nucleotides matching TRBD2. This CDR3 has 13 residues. Germline V gene data show CDR1 as SGDLS and CDR2 as YYNGEE. CDR3 residues: CAEGRGDTDTQYF. The CDR3 DNA reads TGTGCGGAGGGGCGGGGGGATACAGATACGCAGTATTTT.

The chain has TRBV10-3 and TRBJ1-2; D might be TRBD1 (5 bases). The CDR3 runs to 15 residues. Germline V gene data show CDR1 as ENHRY and CDR2 as SYGVKD. Deletions cut 2 bases from V and 0 bases from J, with 10 bases between. Written as DNA, the CDR3 is TGTGCCATCAGTGAGGGGGGGGAAGCTAACTATGGCTACACCTTC. This gives the protein CAISEGGEANYGYTF.

This clonotype was seen more than once but under ten times. The rearrangement joins TRBV27 to TRBJ2-4; possible D gene TRBD1, 6 bases. This CDR3 has 15 residues. Germline V gene data show CDR1 as MNHEY and CDR2 as SMNVEV (reference sequence). Trimming cost V 6 bases and J 6 bases, with 18 bases left between them. The CDR3 here is CASRGAGTGRNIQYF. CDR3 in DNA: TGTGCCAGCAGGGGGGCCGGCACGGGCAGAAACATTCAGTACTTC.